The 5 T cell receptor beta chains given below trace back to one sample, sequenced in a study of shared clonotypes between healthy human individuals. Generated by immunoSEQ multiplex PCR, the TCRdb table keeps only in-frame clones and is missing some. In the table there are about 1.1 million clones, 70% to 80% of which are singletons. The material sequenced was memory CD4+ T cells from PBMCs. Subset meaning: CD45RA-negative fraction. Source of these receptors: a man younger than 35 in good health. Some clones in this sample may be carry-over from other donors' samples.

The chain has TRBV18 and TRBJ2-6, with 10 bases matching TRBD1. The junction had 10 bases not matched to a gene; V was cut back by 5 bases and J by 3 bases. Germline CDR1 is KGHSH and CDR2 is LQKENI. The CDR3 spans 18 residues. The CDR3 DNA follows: TGTGCCAGCTCAGACCGGGACAGGGGAATTAGTGGGGCCAACGTCCTGACTTTC. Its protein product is CASSDRDRGISGANVLTF. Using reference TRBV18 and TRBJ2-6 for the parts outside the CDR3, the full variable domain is NAGVMQNPRHLVRRRGQEARLRCSPMKGHSHVYWYRQLPEEGLKFMVYLQKENIIDESGMPKERFSAEFPKEGPSILRIQQVVRGDSAAYFCASSDRDRGISGANVLTFGAGSRLTVL.

The CDR3 region has the DNA TGTGCCAGCAGTTTAATCAGGGGTCGGTATGGCTACACCTTC. It codes for CASSLIRGRYGYTF. This sequence joins TRBV28 and TRBJ1-2; TRBD1 might be the D (6 bases). The CDR3 has 14 amino acids. The ends were cut back, 2 bases at V and 5 bases at J, with 12 bases in the middle. Per germline, CDR1 MDHEN and CDR2 SYDVKM.

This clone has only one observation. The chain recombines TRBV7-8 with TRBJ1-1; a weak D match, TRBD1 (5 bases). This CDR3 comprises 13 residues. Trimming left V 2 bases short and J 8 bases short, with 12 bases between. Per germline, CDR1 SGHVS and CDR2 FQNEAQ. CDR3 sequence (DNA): TGTGCCAGCAGCTTAATCCGTAGGGGAGAAGCTTTCTTT. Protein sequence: CASSLIRRGEAFF.

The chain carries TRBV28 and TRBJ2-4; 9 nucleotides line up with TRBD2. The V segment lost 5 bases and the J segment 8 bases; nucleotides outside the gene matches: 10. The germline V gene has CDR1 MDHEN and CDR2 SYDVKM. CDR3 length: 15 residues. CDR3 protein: CASSPAGGRGDIQYF. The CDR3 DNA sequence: TGTGCCAGCAGTCCGGCGGGGGGGCGCGGGGACATTCAGTACTTC. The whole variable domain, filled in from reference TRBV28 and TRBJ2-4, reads DVKVTQSSRYLVKRTGEKVFLECVQDMDHENMFWYRQDPGLGLRLIYFSYDVKMKEKGDIPEGYSVSREKKERFSLILESASTNQTSMYLCASSPAGGRGDIQYFGAGTRLSVL.

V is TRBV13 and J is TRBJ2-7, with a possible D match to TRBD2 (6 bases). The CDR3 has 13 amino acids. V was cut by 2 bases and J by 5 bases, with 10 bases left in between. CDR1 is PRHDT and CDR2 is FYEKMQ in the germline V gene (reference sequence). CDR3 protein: CASSLRWGDEQYF. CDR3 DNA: TGTGCCAGCAGCTTAAGGTGGGGGGACGAGCAGTACTTC.